Presented here are 5 T cell receptor beta chains from one specimen sequenced in a study of blood T cell repertoires in COVID-19. Generated by immunoSEQ multiplex PCR, the TCRdb table keeps only in-frame clones and is missing some. The repertoire includes some 97,000 clones, just over 90% of them detected once, and 5% to 6% sits in the top ten. The sequencing sample was made of peripheral blood. The origin of the receptors is a man aged 45-65 years with acute or convalescent COVID-19.

The chain combines TRBV25-1 with TRBJ1-2; D may be TRBD1 (6 bases). This CDR3 has 17 residues. The V and J ends lost 4 bases and 4 bases respectively, with 22 bases between them. Germline CDR1 and CDR2: MGHDK and SYGVNS. The CDR3 sequence is CASSALGAGESLYGYTF. CDR3 DNA sequence: TGTGCCAGCAGTGCACTCGGCGCAGGGGAGAGCCTCTATGGCTACACCTTC.

V gene TRBV5-4 combines with J gene TRBJ2-5; 9 bases are a match to TRBD2. This CDR3 region has 15 residues. J lost 2 bases, V lost 3 bases, and 5 bases had no gene match. The V gene's germline CDR1 is SGHNT and CDR2 YYREEE (reference sequence). CDR3 nucleotide sequence: TGTGCCAGCAGCTCCAAGCGGGAGGAACAAGAGACCCAGTACTTC. Protein sequence: CASSSKREEQETQYF.

CDR3 sequence reads: CASSPTPHRARGGELFF. CDR3 DNA: TGCGCCAGCAGTCCCACTCCGCACAGGGCCCGGGGCGGGGAGCTGTTTTTT. The V call is TRBV23-1, the J call TRBJ2-2; D is perhaps TRBD1 (6 bases). TRBV23-1 is reported as an ORF; its role is uncertain. CDR3 length: 17 residues. Trimming took 4 bases from V and 7 from J, leaving 22 bases between them.

The chain carries TRBV5-4 and TRBJ2-1; D is perhaps TRBD2 (6 bases). From germline, CDR1 is SGHNT and CDR2 YYREEE (reference sequence). V was trimmed by 1 base and J by 5 bases, leaving 13 bases between them. The CDR3 extends over 15 amino acids. Here the CDR3 reads CASSLPGRADNEQFF. CDR3 in DNA: TGTGCCAGCAGCTTGCCCGGGAGAGCGGACAATGAGCAGTTCTTC.

Notes on this clone: One junction end disagrees with the germline gene, perhaps due to a read error. This sample also contains other DNA sequences that code for the same CDR3. CDR3 nucleotides: TGTGCCAGTAGCTTAGTGGCTAGTAGCGACGAGCAGTACTTC. Translating it yields CASSLVASSDEQYF. This sequence joins TRBV11-3 and TRBJ2-7, with a possible D match to TRBD2 (5 bases). Germline V gene sequence: CDR1 SGHNT, CDR2 YENEEA. The CDR3 has 14 amino acids.